This TCR beta chain was documented in a study of control samples from healthy donors and cancer patients. CDR3 length equals 12 residues. CDR1 is LNHDA and CDR2 is SQIVND in the germline V gene (reference sequence). Trimming stripped 9 bases from V and 3 bases from J, with 11 bases between. TCRdb's table, derived via immunoSEQ multiplex PCR, lists solely in-frame clones and lacks some. The sample holds more than 95,000 clones, roughly 85% seen once. This receptor was identified in a woman in her 50s in good health. The sample was blood. V usage is TRBV19 and J usage is TRBJ1-1; D may be TRBD1 (5 bases). The DNA of the CDR3 is TGTGCCAGCCGGACATGGGACACTGAAGCTTTCTTT. Translating gives CASRTWDTEAFF.